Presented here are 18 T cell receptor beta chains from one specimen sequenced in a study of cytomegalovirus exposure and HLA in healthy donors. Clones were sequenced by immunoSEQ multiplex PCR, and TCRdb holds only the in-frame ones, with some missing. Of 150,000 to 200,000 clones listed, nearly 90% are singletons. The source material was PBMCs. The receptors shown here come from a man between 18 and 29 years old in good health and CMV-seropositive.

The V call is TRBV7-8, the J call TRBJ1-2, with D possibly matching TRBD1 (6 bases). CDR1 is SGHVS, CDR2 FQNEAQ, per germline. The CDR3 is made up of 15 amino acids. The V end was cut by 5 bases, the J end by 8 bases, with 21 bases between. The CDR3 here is CASSPRGGWGKGYTF. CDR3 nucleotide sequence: TGTGCCAGCAGCCCGAGAGGGGGATGGGGTAAAGGCTACACCTTC. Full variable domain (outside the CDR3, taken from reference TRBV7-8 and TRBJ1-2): GAGVSQSPRYKVAKRGQDVALRCDPISGHVSLFWYQQALGQGPEFLTYFQNEAQLDKSGLPSDRFFAERPEGSVSTLKIQRTQQEDSAVYLCASSPRGGWGKGYTFGSGTRLTVV.

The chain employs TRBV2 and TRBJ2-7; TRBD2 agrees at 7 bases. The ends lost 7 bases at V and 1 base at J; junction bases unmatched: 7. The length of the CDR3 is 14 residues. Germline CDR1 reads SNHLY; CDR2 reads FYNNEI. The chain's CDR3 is CASKASGASYEQYF. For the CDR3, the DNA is TGTGCCAGCAAGGCTAGCGGTGCTTCCTACGAGCAGTACTTC. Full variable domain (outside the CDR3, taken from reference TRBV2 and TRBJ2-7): EPEVTQTPSHQVTQMGQEVILRCVPISNHLYFYWYRQILGQKVEFLVSFYNNEISEKSEIFDDQFSVERPDGSNFTLKIRSTKLEDSAMYFCASKASGASYEQYFGPGTRLTVT.

The CDR3 DNA reads as TGTGCCAGCAGCCGAAGTATGGTTGAGCCCTACGAGCAGTACTTC. Translation gives CASSRSMVEPYEQYF. The rearrangement uses TRBV7-9 and TRBJ2-7; D remains unclear. Germline CDR1 reads SEHNR; CDR2 reads FQNEAQ (reference sequence). Trimming removed 5 bases from V and 2 bases from J, with 16 bases in between. The CDR3 is 15 amino acids.

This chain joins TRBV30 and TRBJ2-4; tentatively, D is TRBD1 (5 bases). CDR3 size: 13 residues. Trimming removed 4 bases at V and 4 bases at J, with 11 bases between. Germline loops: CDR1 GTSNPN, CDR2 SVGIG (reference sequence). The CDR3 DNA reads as TGTGCCTGGACAGGGCCAGGAAAAAACATTCAGTACTTC. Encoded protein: CAWTGPGKNIQYF.

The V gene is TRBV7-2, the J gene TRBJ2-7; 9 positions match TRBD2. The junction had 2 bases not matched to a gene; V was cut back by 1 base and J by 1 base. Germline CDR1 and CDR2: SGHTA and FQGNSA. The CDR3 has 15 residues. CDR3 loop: CASSLGGLASYEQYF. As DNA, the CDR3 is TGTGCCAGCAGCTTAGGGGGACTAGCATCCTACGAGCAGTACTTC.

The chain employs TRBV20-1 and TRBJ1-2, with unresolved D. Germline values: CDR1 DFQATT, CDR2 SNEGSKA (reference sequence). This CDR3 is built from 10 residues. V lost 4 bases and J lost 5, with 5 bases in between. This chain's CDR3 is CSANSYGYTF. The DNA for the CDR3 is TGCAGTGCTAACTCTTATGGCTACACCTTC.

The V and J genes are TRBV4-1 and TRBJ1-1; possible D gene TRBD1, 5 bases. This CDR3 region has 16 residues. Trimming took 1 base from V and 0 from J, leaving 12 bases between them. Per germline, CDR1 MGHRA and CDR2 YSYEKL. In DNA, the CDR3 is TGCGCCAGCAGCCAAGCCCTAAGGGGCATGAACACTGAAGCTTTCTTT. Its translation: CASSQALRGMNTEAFF.

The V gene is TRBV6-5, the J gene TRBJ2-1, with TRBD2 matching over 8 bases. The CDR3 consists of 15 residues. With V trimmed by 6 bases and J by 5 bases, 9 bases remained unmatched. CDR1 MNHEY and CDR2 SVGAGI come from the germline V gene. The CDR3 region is CASRRSGSPDNEQFF. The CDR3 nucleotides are TGTGCCAGCAGGCGGAGCGGGAGTCCGGACAATGAGCAGTTCTTC.

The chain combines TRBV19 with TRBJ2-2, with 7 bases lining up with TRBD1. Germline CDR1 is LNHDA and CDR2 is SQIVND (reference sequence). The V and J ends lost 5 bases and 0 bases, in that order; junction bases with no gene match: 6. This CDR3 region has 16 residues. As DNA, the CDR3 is TGTGCCAGTAGTTCCCACCAGGGGGCGAACACCGGGGAGCTGTTTTTT. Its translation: CASSSHQGANTGELFF. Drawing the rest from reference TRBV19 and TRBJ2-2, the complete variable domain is DGGITQSPKYLFRKEGQNVTLSCEQNLNHDAMYWYRQDPGQGLRLIYYSQIVNDFQKGDIAEGYSVSREKKESFPLTVTSAQKNPTAFYLCASSSHQGANTGELFFGEGSRLTVL.

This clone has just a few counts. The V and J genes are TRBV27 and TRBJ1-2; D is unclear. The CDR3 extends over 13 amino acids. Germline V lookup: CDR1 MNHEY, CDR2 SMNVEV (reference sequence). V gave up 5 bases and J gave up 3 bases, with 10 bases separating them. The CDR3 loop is CASSHDGDYGYTF. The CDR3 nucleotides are TGTGCCAGCAGTCACGACGGAGACTATGGCTACACCTTC.

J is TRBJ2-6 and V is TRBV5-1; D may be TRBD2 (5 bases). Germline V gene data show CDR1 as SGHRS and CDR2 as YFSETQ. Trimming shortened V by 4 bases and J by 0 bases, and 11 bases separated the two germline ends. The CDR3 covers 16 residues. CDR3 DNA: TGCGCCAGCAGCGAGGGCCTCAGCTCTGGGGCCAACGTCCTGACTTTC. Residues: CASSEGLSSGANVLTF.

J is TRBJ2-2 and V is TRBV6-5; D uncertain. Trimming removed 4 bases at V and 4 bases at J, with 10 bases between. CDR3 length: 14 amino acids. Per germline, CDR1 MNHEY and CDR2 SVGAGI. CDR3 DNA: TGTGCCAGCAGTTTTGGCCCTTTCACCGGGGAGCTGTTTTTT. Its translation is CASSFGPFTGELFF.

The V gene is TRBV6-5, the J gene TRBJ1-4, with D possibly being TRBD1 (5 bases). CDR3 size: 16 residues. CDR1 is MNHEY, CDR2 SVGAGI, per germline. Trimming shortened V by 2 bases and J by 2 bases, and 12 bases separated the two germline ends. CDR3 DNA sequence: TGTGCCAGCAGTTACAGGACACCTTTTACTAATGAAAAACTGTTTTTT. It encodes CASSYRTPFTNEKLFF.

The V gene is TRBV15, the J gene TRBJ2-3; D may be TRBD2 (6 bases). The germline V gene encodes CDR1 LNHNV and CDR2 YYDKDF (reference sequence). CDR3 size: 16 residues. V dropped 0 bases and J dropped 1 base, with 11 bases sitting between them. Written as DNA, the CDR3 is TGTGCCACCAGCAGAGATGGAGGGATCGGCACAGATACGCAGTATTTT. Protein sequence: CATSRDGGIGTDTQYF.

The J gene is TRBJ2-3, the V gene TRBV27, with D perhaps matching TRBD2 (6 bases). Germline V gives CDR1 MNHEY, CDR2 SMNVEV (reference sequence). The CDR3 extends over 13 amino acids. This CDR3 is CGVIAAGTDTQYF. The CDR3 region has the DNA TGTGGGGTAATAGCGGCGGGCACAGATACGCAGTATTTT.

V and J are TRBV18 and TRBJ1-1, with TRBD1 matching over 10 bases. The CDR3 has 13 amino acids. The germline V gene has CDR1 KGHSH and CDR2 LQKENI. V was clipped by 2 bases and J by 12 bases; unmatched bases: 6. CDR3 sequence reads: CASSPKDRGTTFF. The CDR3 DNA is TGTGCCAGCTCACCAAAGGACAGGGGGACGACTTTCTTT.

CDR3 loop: CASSAQIGLAGRSGELFF. The DNA of the CDR3 is TGTGCCAGCAGCGCCCAGATTGGACTAGCGGGAAGATCCGGGGAGCTGTTTTTT. The gene calls are TRBV9 and TRBJ2-2; 12 bases line up with TRBD2. V gave up 3 bases and J gave up 6 bases; unmatched junction bases: 12. The germline V gene has CDR1 SGDLS and CDR2 YYNGEE. This CDR3 has 18 residues.

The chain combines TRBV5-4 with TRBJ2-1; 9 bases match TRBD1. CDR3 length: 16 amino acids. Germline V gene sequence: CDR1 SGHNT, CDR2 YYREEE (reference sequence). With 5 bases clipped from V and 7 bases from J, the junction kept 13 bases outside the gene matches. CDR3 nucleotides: TGTGCCAGCAGTCGGATTGGACAGGGGTGGGAAAATGAGCAGTTCTTC. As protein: CASSRIGQGWENEQFF.